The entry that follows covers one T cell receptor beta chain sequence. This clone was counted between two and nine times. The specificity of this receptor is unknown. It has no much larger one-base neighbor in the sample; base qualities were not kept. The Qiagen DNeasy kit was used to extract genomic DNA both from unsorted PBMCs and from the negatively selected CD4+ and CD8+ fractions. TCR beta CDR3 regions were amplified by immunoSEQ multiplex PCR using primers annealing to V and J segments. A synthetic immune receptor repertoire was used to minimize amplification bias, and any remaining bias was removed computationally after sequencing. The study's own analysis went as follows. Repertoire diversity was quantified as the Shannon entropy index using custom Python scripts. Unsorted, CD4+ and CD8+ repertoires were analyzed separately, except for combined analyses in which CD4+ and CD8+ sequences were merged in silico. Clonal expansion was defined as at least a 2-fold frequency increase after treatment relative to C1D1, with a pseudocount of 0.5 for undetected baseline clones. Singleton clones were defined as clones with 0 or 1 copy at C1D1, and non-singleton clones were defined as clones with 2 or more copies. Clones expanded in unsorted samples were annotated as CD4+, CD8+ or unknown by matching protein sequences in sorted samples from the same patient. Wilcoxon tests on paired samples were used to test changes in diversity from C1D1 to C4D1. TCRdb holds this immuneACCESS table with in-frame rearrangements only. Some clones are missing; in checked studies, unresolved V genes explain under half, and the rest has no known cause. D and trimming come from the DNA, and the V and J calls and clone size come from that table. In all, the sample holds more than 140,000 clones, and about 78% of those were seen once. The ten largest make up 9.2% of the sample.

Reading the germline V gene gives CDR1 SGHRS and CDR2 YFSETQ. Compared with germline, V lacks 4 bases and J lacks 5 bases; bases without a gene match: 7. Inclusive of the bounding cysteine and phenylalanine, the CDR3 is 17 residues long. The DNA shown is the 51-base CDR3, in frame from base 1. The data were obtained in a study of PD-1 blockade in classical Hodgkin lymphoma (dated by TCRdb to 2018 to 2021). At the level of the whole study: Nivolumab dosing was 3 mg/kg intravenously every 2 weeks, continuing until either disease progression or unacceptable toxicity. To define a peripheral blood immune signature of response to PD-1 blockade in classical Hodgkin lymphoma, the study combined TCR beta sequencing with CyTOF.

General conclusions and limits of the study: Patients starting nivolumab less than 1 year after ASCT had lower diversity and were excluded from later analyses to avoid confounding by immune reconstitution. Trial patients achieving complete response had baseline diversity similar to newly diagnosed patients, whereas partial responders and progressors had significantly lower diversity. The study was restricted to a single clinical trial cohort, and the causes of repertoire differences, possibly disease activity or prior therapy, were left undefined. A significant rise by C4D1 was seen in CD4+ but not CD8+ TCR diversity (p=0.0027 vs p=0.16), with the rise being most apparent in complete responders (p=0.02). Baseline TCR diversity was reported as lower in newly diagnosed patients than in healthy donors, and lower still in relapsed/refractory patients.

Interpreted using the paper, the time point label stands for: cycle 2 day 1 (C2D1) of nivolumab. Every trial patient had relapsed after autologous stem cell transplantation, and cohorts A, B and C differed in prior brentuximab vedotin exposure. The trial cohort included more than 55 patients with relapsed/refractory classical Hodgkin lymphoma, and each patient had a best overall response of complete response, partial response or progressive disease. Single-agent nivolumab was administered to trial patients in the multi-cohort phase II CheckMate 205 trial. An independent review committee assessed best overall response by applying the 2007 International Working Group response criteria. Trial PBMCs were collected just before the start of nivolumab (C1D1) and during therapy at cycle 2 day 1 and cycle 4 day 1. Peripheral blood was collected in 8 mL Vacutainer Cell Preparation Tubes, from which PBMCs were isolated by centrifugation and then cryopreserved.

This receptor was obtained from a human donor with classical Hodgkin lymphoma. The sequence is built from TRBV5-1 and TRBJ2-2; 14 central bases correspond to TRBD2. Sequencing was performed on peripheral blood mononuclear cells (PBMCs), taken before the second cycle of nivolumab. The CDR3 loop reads CASSPGLAGAFTGELFF. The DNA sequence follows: TGCGCCAGCAGCCCGGGACTAGCGGGGGCGTTTACCGGGGAGCTGTTTTTT.